This record concerns one T cell receptor (beta chain) sequence. Its antigen is undetermined. The source of the sample is a study of response to subunit inactivated influenza vaccine. Notes on the study in general: Authors suggested few new T cells are recruited by each seasonal influenza vaccination.

Using its own MiXCR run on the RT-PCR reads, TCRdb lists one record per CDR3 protein. The sample contains about 580,000 distinct CDR3 sequences, less than 15% of which appear only once. Germline lookup yields CDR1 SQVTM and CDR2 ANQGSEA. V trimming: 1 base; J trimming: 7 bases; junction bases outside the gene matches: 9. The length of the CDR3 is 15 residues. The specimen was PBMCs from blood, collected roughly 12 days after vaccination. This TCR derives from a man aged 45-60 years who received an inactivated influenza vaccine. The chain combines TRBV29-1 with TRBJ2-7; 11 nucleotides line up with TRBD2. CDR3 coding DNA: TGCAGCGTTGAAGCGACTGGACTAGCGGGCGGGGAGCAGTACTTC. Protein product: CSVEATGLAGGEQYF.